What follows are 22 T cell receptor beta chains derived from one specimen sequenced in a study of spatial heterogeneity in lung cancer. Each CDR3 protein gets one entry after TCRdb re-called the 5' RACE reads with MiXCR. Of about 23,000 distinct CDR3 sequences listed, roughly 4.5% are singletons. The time point denotes: sample taken at primary tumor resection. Frozen PBMC, nontumor lung or tumor provided whole RNA, which was sequenced unsorted. The specimen was PBMCs, collected at surgery. The receptors stem from a male donor with early-stage non-small cell lung cancer.

The chain is built from TRBV5-1 and TRBJ2-1, with D tentatively TRBD1 (5 bases). CDR3 length: 16 amino acids. The V end lost 0 bases, the J end lost 11 bases, and 21 bases lay between the germline ends. Germline CDR1 reads SGHRS; CDR2 reads YFSETQ. The CDR3 reads CASSLAPEDTGMKQFF. DNA of the CDR3: TGCGCCAGCAGCTTGGCCCCTGAGGACACTGGAATGAAGCAGTTCTTC.

This clonotype was counted at least ten times. CDR3 region: CASSLVGVDTQYF. The CDR3 region has the DNA TGCGCCAGCAGCTTGGTCGGGGTTGATACGCAGTATTTT. The chain carries TRBV5-1 and TRBJ2-3; a weak D match, TRBD2 (5 bases). V lost 0 bases to trimming and J lost 6 bases, with 8 bases between them. There are 13 residues in the CDR3. Germline CDR1 SGHRS, CDR2 YFSETQ.

This clonotype has ten or more counts. V and J are TRBV24-1 and TRBJ2-1; D is possibly TRBD1 (6 bases). This CDR3 has 13 amino acids. V lost 2 bases to trimming and J lost 9 bases, with 10 bases between them. Germline CDR1 KGHDR, CDR2 SFDVKD. This chain's CDR3 is CATSDSKGGEQFF. CDR3 nucleotides: TGTGCCACCAGTGATTCTAAAGGGGGTGAGCAGTTCTTC.

This clonotype was found a few times. The chain couples TRBV27 to TRBJ2-5; unclear D gene. This CDR3 comprises 12 residues. Between the trimmed V and J ends, which lost 4 bases and 5 bases, there was a span of 8 bases. Germline V gives CDR1 MNHEY, CDR2 SMNVEV (reference sequence). The CDR3 spells CASSSSRETQYF. The CDR3 DNA sequence: TGTGCCAGCAGTTCCTCCAGGGAGACCCAGTACTTC.

The V and J genes are TRBV11-3 and TRBJ2-7; D gene uncertain. Germline values: CDR1 SGHNT, CDR2 YENEEA. The CDR3 spans 13 residues. Trimming cost V 1 base and J 6 bases, with 10 bases left between them. CDR3 region: CASSLVSFSEQYF. CDR3 coding DNA: TGTGCCAGCAGCTTAGTATCGTTTTCCGAGCAGTACTTC.

This clonotype was picked up many times. The CDR3, as DNA: TGCAGTGCTAGAACGACTAGTCTGGTTGAGCAGTTCTTC. It specifies CSARTTSLVEQFF. The rearrangement joins TRBV20-1 to TRBJ2-1; TRBD2 is a possible D gene (6 bases). The ends were cut back, 2 bases at V and 9 bases at J, with 14 bases in the middle. CDR1 DFQATT and CDR2 SNEGSKA come from the germline V gene (reference sequence). The CDR3 covers 13 residues.

This clonotype showed up many times. The chain has TRBV27 and TRBJ2-2; D call uncertain. Between the trimmed V and J ends, which lost 6 bases and 2 bases, there was a span of 10 bases. The germline CDR1 and CDR2 sequences are MNHEY and SMNVEV (reference sequence). The CDR3 loop spans 14 amino acids. This chain's CDR3 is CASSATINTGELFF. CDR3 DNA sequence: TGTGCCAGCAGCGCTACTATAAACACCGGGGAGCTGTTTTTT.

This clonotype was observed at least ten times. The CDR3: CSARDGVWRTEAFF. CDR3 DNA sequence: TGCAGTGCTAGAGACGGGGTTTGGAGAACTGAAGCTTTCTTT. The chain is built from TRBV20-1 and TRBJ1-1, with D unclear. V lost 0 bases and J 5 bases, leaving 13 bases between the germline ends. CDR3 length: 14 amino acids. Germline CDR1 and CDR2: DFQATT and SNEGSKA (reference sequence).

This clonotype was counted ten times or more. The chain employs TRBV7-2 and TRBJ2-6, with D maybe TRBD2 (5 bases). Germline loops: CDR1 SGHTA, CDR2 FQGNSA. The CDR3 runs 14 residues. V was shortened by 10 bases and J by 4 bases, with 14 bases between the two germline ends. CDR3 sequence reads: CANKRAPGANVLTF. CDR3 sequence (DNA): TGTGCCAATAAGAGGGCGCCCGGGGCCAACGTCCTGACTTTC.

The genes are TRBV28 and TRBJ1-5; D not certain. The ends were cut back, 7 bases at V and 3 bases at J, with 7 bases in the middle. Per the germline V gene, CDR1 is MDHEN and CDR2 is SYDVKM. The CDR3 covers 12 residues. The CDR3 sequence is CASKSINQPQHF. DNA of the CDR3: TGTGCCAGCAAAAGTATCAATCAGCCCCAGCATTTT.

The rearrangement uses TRBV5-1 and TRBJ2-3, with 7 bases lining up with TRBD2. V dropped 5 bases and J dropped 2; count of bases not matched to a gene: 5. This CDR3 comprises 14 residues. Looked up from germline, CDR1 is SGHRS and CDR2 is YFSETQ. The DNA of the CDR3 is TGCGCCAGCAGATTTACTAGCGACACAGATACGCAGTATTTT. Translated, it gives CASRFTSDTDTQYF.

The genes are TRBV7-2 and TRBJ2-5, with 16 bases aligning to TRBD2. The V gene end was trimmed by 1 base and the J gene end by 2 bases; junction bases not matched to a gene: 10. Germline-derived CDR1 and CDR2 are SGHTA and FQGNSA. The CDR3 spans 20 residues. Here the CDR3 reads CASSLGLGTSGGAWQETQYF. CDR3 nucleotides: TGTGCCAGCAGCTTAGGGTTAGGGACTAGCGGGGGGGCTTGGCAAGAGACCCAGTACTTC.

This clonotype is labeled as medium-sized. This chain uses TRBV7-9 with TRBJ2-7, with 9 bases aligning to TRBD1. The CDR3 consists of 12 residues. The V and J ends lost 5 bases and 4 bases, in that order; junction bases with no gene match: 0. CDR1 is SEHNR and CDR2 is FQNEAQ in the germline V gene (reference sequence). The CDR3 here is CASSGQGYEQYF. The CDR3 DNA sequence: TGTGCCAGCAGCGGACAGGGGTACGAGCAGTACTTC.

The sample holds many counts of this clonotype. This chain uses TRBV6-6 with TRBJ2-4; TRBD2 aligns across 8 bases. The germline gives CDR1 MNHNY, CDR2 SVGAGI (reference sequence). J was trimmed by 5 bases and V by 2 bases; bases with no gene match: 11. The CDR3 length is 17 residues. The DNA for the CDR3 is TGTGCCAGCAGTTACGGCCCCGGGGCGCGGGGGGAAAACATTCAGTACTTC. Amino acid sequence: CASSYGPGARGENIQYF.

This clonotype was seen at least ten times. The J gene is TRBJ1-5, the V gene TRBV15; TRBD1 is a possible D gene (6 bases). This CDR3 has 16 amino acids. Trimming shortened V by 1 base and J by 3 bases, and 13 bases separated the two germline ends. Germline-derived CDR1 and CDR2 are LNHNV and YYDKDF (reference sequence). The CDR3 nucleotides are TGTGCCACCAGCAGAGCCGGAGGGGGGAACAATCAGCCCCAGCATTTT. As protein: CATSRAGGGNNQPQHF.

This clonotype was detected a few times. V usage is TRBV18 and J usage is TRBJ2-1; 9 bases map to TRBD1. Germline CDR1 reads KGHSH; CDR2 reads LQKENI. This CDR3 comprises 15 residues. V was clipped by 3 bases and J by 6 bases; unmatched bases: 6. The CDR3 loop reads CASSPGTGSGNEQFF. DNA for the CDR3: TGTGCCAGCTCACCCGGGACAGGGAGCGGCAATGAGCAGTTCTTC.

This clonotype has a count of ten or more. The chain has TRBV28 and TRBJ2-1, with D tentatively TRBD1 (6 bases). The V end was cut by 2 bases, the J end by 6 bases, with 11 bases between. This CDR3 has 14 amino acids. CDR1 and CDR2 from the germline V gene are MDHEN and SYDVKM. DNA for the CDR3: TGTGCCAGCAGTTTACCCAACAGGGTCAATGAGCAGTTCTTC. Its translation: CASSLPNRVNEQFF.

This chain joins TRBV6-2 or TRBV6-3 and TRBJ2-3, with D perhaps TRBD2 (5 bases). Looked up from germline, CDR1 is MNHEY and CDR2 is SVGEGT. The CDR3 length is 15 residues. Trimming pared 2 bases from V and 1 base from J, leaving 10 bases between. The CDR3 here is CASSYGPEGTDTQYF. In DNA form, the CDR3 reads TGTGCCAGCAGTTACGGACCGGAGGGCACAGATACGCAGTATTTT.

The table lists this clonotype with many counts. The genes are TRBV5-1 and TRBJ1-1, with D unclear. The CDR3 runs 13 residues. In germline, CDR1 is SGHRS, CDR2 YFSETQ. The germline V and J ends were trimmed by 4 bases and 0 bases, with 7 bases remaining between them. The CDR3 protein is CASSGMMNTEAFF. CDR3 sequence (DNA): TGCGCCAGCAGCGGTATGATGAACACTGAAGCTTTCTTT.

This clonotype was seen many times. This CDR3 is CASSPPQTSFETQYF. CDR3 bases: TGTGCCAGCAGTCCACCTCAGACTAGTTTTGAGACCCAGTACTTC. This chain connects TRBV5-4 to TRBJ2-5, with D possibly being TRBD2 (6 bases). Per the germline V gene, CDR1 is SGHNT and CDR2 is YYREEE (reference sequence). The V end was cut by 5 bases, the J end by 5 bases, with 19 bases between. The CDR3 spans 15 residues.

This clonotype was seen more than once but under ten times. This chain connects TRBV7-3 to TRBJ2-1, with no clear D. The CDR3 consists of 14 residues. V dropped 5 bases and J dropped 6 bases, with 14 bases sitting between them. Looked up from germline, CDR1 is SGHTA and CDR2 is FQGTGA. In DNA, the CDR3 is TGTGCCAGCAGCCCTTGGGTACCTTCCAATGAGCAGTTCTTC. The encoded protein is CASSPWVPSNEQFF.

The sample holds many counts of this clonotype. The chain combines TRBV10-3 with TRBJ1-2; D is unclear. V was clipped by 2 bases and J by 3 bases, with 7 bases between them. The CDR3 is 13 amino acids. CDR1 and CDR2 from the germline V gene are ENHRY and SYGVKD. The CDR3 here is CAISEAPDYGYTF. CDR3 in DNA: TGTGCCATCAGTGAGGCGCCAGACTATGGCTACACCTTC.